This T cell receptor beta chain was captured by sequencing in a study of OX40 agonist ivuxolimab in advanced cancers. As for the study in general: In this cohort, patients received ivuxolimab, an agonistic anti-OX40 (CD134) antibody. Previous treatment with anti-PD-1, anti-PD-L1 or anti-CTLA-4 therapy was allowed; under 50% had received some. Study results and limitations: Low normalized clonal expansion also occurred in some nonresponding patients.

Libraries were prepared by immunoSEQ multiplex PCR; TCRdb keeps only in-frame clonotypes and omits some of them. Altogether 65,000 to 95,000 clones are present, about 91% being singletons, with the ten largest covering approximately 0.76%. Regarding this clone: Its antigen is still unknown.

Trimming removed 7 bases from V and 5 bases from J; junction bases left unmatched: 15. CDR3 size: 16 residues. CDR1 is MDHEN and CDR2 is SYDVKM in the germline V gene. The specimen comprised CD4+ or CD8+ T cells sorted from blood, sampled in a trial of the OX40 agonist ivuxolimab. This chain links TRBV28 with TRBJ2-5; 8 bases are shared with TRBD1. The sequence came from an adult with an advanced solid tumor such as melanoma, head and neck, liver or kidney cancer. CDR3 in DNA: TGTGCCAGCAACCCCCCTTGGCAGGGGGCCAGGGAGACCCAGTACTTC. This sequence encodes CASNPPWQGARETQYF.